This TCR beta chain comes out of a study of early T cells in non-severe SARS-CoV-2 infection. Study summary: Bulk RNA from unsorted whole blood was sequenced; chains were unpaired.

Notes on the study in general: Lookups in VDJdb leaned toward anti-spike CD8 responses and missed private and CD4 specificities.

TCRdb ran MiXCR on the 5' RACE reads and lists one entry per CDR3 protein. The sample has 70,000 to 90,000 distinct CDR3 sequences; roughly 16% are singletons. The V gene lost 0 bases and the J gene lost 7 bases, with 10 bases spanning the gap. Per germline, CDR1 SGDLS and CDR2 YYNGEE. This CDR3 is built from 14 residues. This clonotype was detected a few times. Its antigen is currently unknown. The TCR sequence derives from an adult who was a healthcare worker with PCR-confirmed SARS-CoV-2 infection or an uninfected control (not recorded which). The chain recombines TRBV9 with TRBJ2-2; tentatively, D is TRBD2 (6 bases). Sequenced: whole blood. CDR3 amino acids: CASSVGPGVGELFF. The CDR3 DNA sequence: TGTGCCAGCAGCGTAGGTCCGGGGGTCGGGGAGCTGTTTTTT.